This TCR beta chain was captured by sequencing in a study of T cell responses to AZD1222 COVID-19 vaccine. Findings and limits, study-wide: Spike was spanned by vaccine-associated CD4 TCRs, with dominance at 160-218 and 743-854. In the spike-specific TCR repertoire, nearly half reportedly target unmutated variant regions.

Timing groups of about 4 and about 12 weeks for second doses were pooled. V shed 2 bases and J shed 1 base, with 8 bases lying between them. This CDR3 comprises 14 residues. The V gene's germline CDR1 is SGHTA and CDR2 FQGNSA. Measured with immunoSEQ multiplex PCR; TCRdb has only the in-frame clones, and not every one. The sample contains about 80,000 clones, 80% to 90% of which appear only once. This clone has more than one count but fewer than ten. Antigen specificity is unknown. This rearrangement joins TRBV7-2 to TRBJ1-1; no reliable D call. The sequence came from an adult who received the AZD1222 COVID-19 vaccine. The material was peripheral blood, obtained 28 days after the second AZD1222 dose. The chain's CDR3 is CASSLPGSNTEAFF. The DNA of the CDR3 is TGTGCCAGCAGCTTACCGGGCTCGAACACTGAAGCTTTCTTT.